A selection of T cell receptor beta chains follows, all from one sample in a study of blood T cell repertoires in COVID-19. Assay: immunoSEQ multiplex PCR; the TCRdb copy retains only in-frame clones and omits some. The sample includes some 70,000 clones, 86% of them seen just once. The sequenced material came from peripheral blood. The receptors were sampled from a woman aged 55 to 70 with acute or convalescent COVID-19. Each CDR3 is given with its conserved first and last residue. Fields, in order: J gene, clone size, D gene, V gene, CDR3 DNA, CDR3 protein. D genes are given only for firm matches. Size tells how often a clone was seen (once, few, many) or the class of an expanded clone, and some rows leave it out.

>TRBJ1-1|NA|NA|TRBV12-3/TRBV12-4
TGTGCCAGCAGTTGGGGGGATGCCCCTGAAGCTTTCTTT
CASSWGDAPEAFF
>TRBJ2-1|NA|NA|TRBV5-8
TGTGCCAGCAGCCTCCGGGAGCCCCATGAGCAGTTCTTC
CASSLREPHEQFF
>TRBJ1-1|once|TRBD1|TRBV19
TGTGCCAGTAGCGATTACAGGGGTCCAAACACTGAAGCTTTCTTT
CASSDYRGPNTEAFF
>TRBJ2-2|NA|TRBD2|TRBV7-2
TGTGCCAGCAGCTCGACTAGCGGGGGCGCCGGGGAGCTGTTTTTT
CASSSTSGGAGELFF
>TRBJ1-1|NA|TRBD1|TRBV6-6
TGTGCCAGCAGCCCCGTGGAGGGGGCCGGTGAAGCTTTCTTT
CASSPVEGAGEAFF
>TRBJ1-6|NA|NA|TRBV9
TGTGCCAGCAGCGTAGCGTCTGATAGAATTACGCCCCTCCACTTT
CASSVASDRITPLHF
>TRBJ1-5|NA|TRBD1|TRBV6-6
TGTGCCAGCAGTTATAGCAGGGGGGTGGGCCAGCCCCAGCATTTT
CASSYSRGVGQPQHF
>TRBJ1-3|NA|NA|TRBV5-1
TGCGCCAGCAGCTTGGGGTCCAGCTCTGGAAACACCATATATTTT
CASSLGSSSGNTIYF
>TRBJ2-3|NA|NA|TRBV7-2
TGTGCCAGCAGCTTAGCAAGCGGGCCATCCGCAGATACGCAGTATTTT
CASSLASGPSADTQYF
>TRBJ2-3|few|TRBD1|TRBV29-1
TGCAGCGGGGGGGACAGGAACCCCACAAATACGCAGTATTTT
CSGGDRNPTNTQYF
>TRBJ1-6|NA|TRBD1|TRBV6-5
TGTGCCAGCAGATGGACAGGGGTTCGGAATTCACCCCTCCACTTT
CASRWTGVRNSPLHF
>TRBJ1-5|NA|TRBD1|TRBV19
TGTGCCAGTAGGAACCGGGACAGGGTGGACCAGCCCCAGCATTTT
CASRNRDRVDQPQHF
>TRBJ2-7|NA|TRBD2|TRBV28
TGTGCCAGCATAAGGCTAGCGGGACGCGAGCAGTACTTC
CASIRLAGREQYF
>TRBJ1-6|NA|TRBD1|TRBV3-1/TRBV3-2
TGTGCCAGCAAGAACAGGGGGGGATGGTATAATTCACCCCTCCACTTT
CASKNRGGWYNSPLHF
>TRBJ1-3|NA|NA|TRBV6-5
TGTGCCAGCTGGGAGGGGAGGGGAAACACCATATATTTT
CASWEGRGNTIYF
>TRBJ1-1|NA|NA|TRBV18
TGTGCCAGCTCACCATTCGTTCAACACGGGATGAACACTGAAGCTTTCTTT
CASSPFVQHGMNTEAFF
>TRBJ2-7|NA|TRBD1|TRBV5-1
TGCGCCAGCAGCTTGGTTTCAGCGGGACAGGGTGCCTACGAGCAGTACTTC
CASSLVSAGQGAYEQYF
>TRBJ2-1|NA|TRBD1|TRBV5-1
TGCGCCAGCAGCTTGGACAGGGGGGCTGAGCAGTTCTTC
CASSLDRGAEQFF
>TRBJ1-2|NA|NA|TRBV7-9
TGTGCCAGCAGCTTGGTAGTCGAACTATATGGCTACACCTTC
CASSLVVELYGYTF
>TRBJ1-1|NA|NA|TRBV5-8
TGTGCCAGCAGCTTTGATTTGGGGGCGCGTACTGAAGCTTTCTTT
CASSFDLGARTEAFF
>TRBJ1-2|NA|TRBD1|TRBV3-1/TRBV3-2
TGTGCCAGCAGCCAGGGACAGGGCCACTATGGCTACACCTTC
CASSQGQGHYGYTF
>TRBJ1-5|NA|NA|TRBV9
TGTGCCAGCAGCGTAGGTATCAGGACTCCCCAGCATTTT
CASSVGIRTPQHF
>TRBJ2-7|NA|NA|TRBV20-1
TGCAGTGCTAGTAGTCTAGCGAGTTCGAGCTCCTACGAGCAGTACTTC
CSASSLASSSSYEQYF
>TRBJ2-7|NA|NA|TRBV6-6
TGTGCCAGCAGCTTGGAGGTGGTGGAAGGCGAGCAGTACTTC
CASSLEVVEGEQYF
>TRBJ2-1|NA|TRBD2|TRBV15
TGTGCCACCAGCAGAGAGTCGACTAGCGGGAGGATTGAGCAGTTCTTC
CATSRESTSGRIEQFF
>TRBJ2-1|NA|TRBD2|TRBV3-1/TRBV3-2
TGTGCCAGCAGCCAGCTAGCGGGGGAGCAGTTCTTC
CASSQLAGEQFF
>TRBJ2-3|NA|NA|TRBV24-1
TGTGCCACCAGTGATTTGCAACGGGAGAGCACAGATACGCAGTATTTT
CATSDLQRESTDTQYF
>TRBJ1-2|NA|TRBD1|TRBV3-1/TRBV3-2
TGTGCCAGCAGCCAAGAGGGGGGCCCCACAGGGGACTATGGCTACACCTTC
CASSQEGGPTGDYGYTF
>TRBJ2-2|NA|TRBD2|TRBV7-9
TGTGCCAGCAGCACGTCAGGCGGGGGGGTCCTCACCGGGGAGCTGTTTTTT
CASSTSGGGVLTGELFF
>TRBJ2-3|NA|NA|TRBV24-1
TGTGCCACCAGTGATTCCTCCCGCACTAGCACAGATACGCAGTATTTT
CATSDSSRTSTDTQYF
>TRBJ1-2|NA|TRBD1|TRBV7-9
TGTGCCAGCAGTCCGACAGGGGCCGCCTACACCTTC
CASSPTGAAYTF
>TRBJ2-1|few|TRBD1|TRBV7-3
TGTGCCAGCAGCTTCGACAGGGTCACCTACAATGAGCAGTTCTTC
CASSFDRVTYNEQFF